This is a list of T cell receptor beta chains from one sample in a study of blood T cell repertoires in COVID-19. This table comes from immunoSEQ multiplex PCR, and its TCRdb copy is limited to in-frame clones, with some not included. This table holds about 97,000 clones, around 94% found once. Sequenced material: peripheral blood. Every receptor here comes from a man aged 45 to 65 with active COVID-19. Each CDR3 is given with its conserved first and last residue. The order of the fields is D gene, V gene, clone size, J gene, CDR3 length, CDR3 DNA, CDR3 protein. The D gene is left open where the match is weak. Clone size, where shown, is once, few, many, or a class for clones that have expanded.

TRBD2	TRBV28	-	TRBJ2-4	15	TGTGCCAGCAGCTCGACTAGCTCGCTGTCAAACATTCAGTACTTC	CASSSTSSLSNIQYF
TRBD2	TRBV20-1	-	TRBJ2-2	13	TGCAGTGCTAGTATACTAGCGACCGGGGAGCTGTTTTTT	CSASILATGELFF
-	TRBV7-8	-	TRBJ2-1	15	TGTGCCAGCAGCGTTCGGGCGGGCCTTTACAATGAGCAGTTCTTC	CASSVRAGLYNEQFF
TRBD2	TRBV2	-	TRBJ2-7	13	TGTGCCAGCGGGGGGGACTCCCCCTCCGAGCAGTACTTC	CASGGDSPSEQYF
-	TRBV24-1	once	TRBJ2-1	15	TGTGCCACCAGTGATTTCGCAGACAATTCCTATGAGCAGTTCTTC	CATSDFADNSYEQFF
-	TRBV12-3/TRBV12-4	-	TRBJ1-4	12	TGTGCCAGCAGCATAGGGGATGAAAAACTGTTTTTT	CASSIGDEKLFF
TRBD2	TRBV28	-	TRBJ2-7	16	TGTGCCAGCAGCGGGACCTCGGGGGGGGGTTACTACGAGCAGTACTTC	CASSGTSGGGYYEQYF
TRBD1	TRBV15	-	TRBJ2-5	15	TGTGCCACCAGCAGAGATAAGGGGACAGACGCGACCCAGTACTTC	CATSRDKGTDATQYF
TRBD1	TRBV19	once	TRBJ2-3	16	TGTGCCACCCAGAGTCTTGGGACAGGGGGTGGAGGTACGCAGTATTTT	CATQSLGTGGGGTQYF
-	TRBV10-3	-	TRBJ1-4	13	TGTGCCATCAGTGAAGGCAGGGATGAAAAACTGTTTTTT	CAISEGRDEKLFF
-	TRBV29-1	few	TRBJ2-5	18	TGCAGCGTTGAAAGGGCTGGGGGCCCTCGACTGGTAGGAGAGACCCAGTACTTC	CSVERAGGPRLVGETQYF
-	TRBV28	few	TRBJ1-3	16	TGTGCCAGCAGTCCGGACAGCCACCACTCTGGAAACACCATATATTTT	CASSPDSHHSGNTIYF
-	TRBV15	-	TRBJ1-5	12	TGTGCCACCAAATCCGGCAATCAGCCCCAGCATTTT	CATKSGNQPQHF
TRBD1	TRBV24-1	-	TRBJ1-2	13	TGTGCCACCATACAGGGGGCTACGGATGGCTACACCTTC	CATIQGATDGYTF
-	TRBV27	-	TRBJ1-1	15	TGTGCCAGCAGTCTCTCCACCGGAGGGTACACTGAAGCTTTCTTT	CASSLSTGGYTEAFF
-	TRBV11-2	-	TRBJ2-3	14	TGTGCCAGCAGTACGGGACTCCCCACAGATACGCAGTATTTT	CASSTGLPTDTQYF
-	TRBV19	-	TRBJ1-1	14	TGTGCCAGTAGTAGGCAGGGGAGAAACACTGAAGCTTTCTTT	CASSRQGRNTEAFF
TRBD2	TRBV28	-	TRBJ2-7	15	TGTGCCAGCAGCCCAGGGACTAGCGGGAGTTACGAGCAGTACTTC	CASSPGTSGSYEQYF
-	TRBV19	few	TRBJ1-2	14	TGTGCCAGTAGTTATCAGGGCCTCGACTATGGCTACACCTTC	CASSYQGLDYGYTF
-	TRBV3-1/TRBV3-2	-	TRBJ1-3	13	TGTGCCAGCAGGGCAGGAAGTGGAAACACCATATATTTT	CASRAGSGNTIYF
TRBD2	TRBV4-2	-	TRBJ2-1	16	TGTGCCAGCAGCCAAGAAGGGACTAGCAGGGAGGGTGAGCAGTTCTTC	CASSQEGTSREGEQFF
TRBD1	TRBV24-1	-	TRBJ1-2	15	TGTGCCACCAGTGATGAGACAGGGAGTATTCGCGGCTACACCTTC	CATSDETGSIRGYTF
-	TRBV30	-	TRBJ2-7	11	TGTGCCTGGAGTGTTAAATACGAGCAGTACTTC	CAWSVKYEQYF
-	TRBV30	-	TRBJ1-5	14	TGTGCCTGGAGTGTGAGCGTTAGCAATCAGCCCCAGCATTTT	CAWSVSVSNQPQHF
TRBD2	TRBV5-6	-	TRBJ2-3	14	TGTGCCAGCAGCTTTGAGGGAGGGTCAGATACGCAGTATTTT	CASSFEGGSDTQYF
-	TRBV18	-	TRBJ2-7	15	TGTGCCAGCTCACCAATCGGAGGGGGCTCGTACGAGCAGTACTTC	CASSPIGGGSYEQYF
TRBD2	TRBV5-6	-	TRBJ2-1	16	TGTGCCAGCAGCCCCTATGGAGCGGGAGCCTACAATGAGCAGTTCTTC	CASSPYGAGAYNEQFF
TRBD2	TRBV5-1	-	TRBJ2-7	14	TGCGCCAGCAGCTTGGTGCTAGCGGGAGGCGAGCAGTACTTC	CASSLVLAGGEQYF
TRBD2	TRBV10-3	-	TRBJ2-2	18	TGTGCCAGTGCACCGGGACTAGCGTCTGGTCCGAACACCGGGGAGCTGTTTTTT	CASAPGLASGPNTGELFF
-	TRBV5-1	-	TRBJ1-4	15	TGCGCCAGCAGCTTGCGGGGGGACGGTAATGAAAAACTGTTTTTT	CASSLRGDGNEKLFF
TRBD1	TRBV5-1	-	TRBJ1-2	15	TGCGCCAGCAGCGATACAGGGGGCGCCGACTATGGCTACACCTTC	CASSDTGGADYGYTF
TRBD2	TRBV5-4	-	TRBJ2-1	17	TGTGCCAGCAGCCCGGGACTAACCCCGAGCTCCTACAATGAGCAGTTCTTC	CASSPGLTPSSYNEQFF
TRBD2	TRBV19	-	TRBJ2-2	15	TGTGCCAGTAGTATTAGCGGGAGGGCCGGCGGGGAGCTGTTTTTT	CASSISGRAGGELFF
TRBD1	TRBV30	-	TRBJ2-7	15	TGTGCCTGGAGTAAAACCGGGACAGGGAGCTACGAGCAGTACTTC	CAWSKTGTGSYEQYF
-	TRBV5-1	-	TRBJ1-5	15	TGCGCCAGCAGCTTGGCCGGAGAAAGGAATCAGCCCCAGCATTTT	CASSLAGERNQPQHF
TRBD1	TRBV27	-	TRBJ1-5	16	TGTGCCAGCAGTCCCGACAGGGAAAATAGCAATCAGCCCCAGCATTTT	CASSPDRENSNQPQHF
-	TRBV19	-	TRBJ2-1	14	TGTGCCAGTAGAGGGAGTAGCTCCTACAATGAGCAGTTCTTC	CASRGSSSYNEQFF
TRBD2	TRBV3-1/TRBV3-2	-	TRBJ2-1	13	TGTGCCAGCAGCCACGGTAGCGGGGGTGAGCAGTTCTTC	CASSHGSGGEQFF
TRBD2	TRBV19	-	TRBJ2-5	17	TGTGCCAGTAGTACCACTAGCGGACGATACAGCCATGCGACCCAGTACTTC	CASSTTSGRYSHATQYF
TRBD1	TRBV19	-	TRBJ1-5	17	TGTGCCAGCCAAGGGACAGGGGGCGGCTCGAGCAATCAGCCCCAGCATTTT	CASQGTGGGSSNQPQHF
TRBD1	TRBV29-1	-	TRBJ1-1	13	TGCAGCGTTGCCAGGGGGAAGGACACTGAAGCTTTCTTT	CSVARGKDTEAFF
-	TRBV24-1	-	TRBJ2-3	16	TGTGCCACCAGTGATTTTGGCCTATCTAGCAAAGATACGCAGTATTTT	CATSDFGLSSKDTQYF
TRBD1	TRBV5-8	-	TRBJ2-2	15	TGTGCCAGCAGCACAGGGGATATAGGAACCGGGGAGCTGTTTTTT	CASSTGDIGTGELFF